The clone carrying this T cell receptor beta chain has only a few counts. Its matching antigen is unknown. This entry comes from a study of naive and memory T cell subsets. Study conclusions and caveats: TCR transcript changes with activation or differentiation may affect this RNA method.

Four PCR rounds used nested alpha and beta constant region primers plus the SP2 primer. Reverse transcription of blood and skin TCR RNA was primed at alpha and beta constant regions. TCRdb called the 5' RACE reads again in MiXCR, with one record for every CDR3 protein. Among 57,000 or so distinct CDR3 sequences listed, about 7% were seen once. A UMI-containing oligonucleotide was joined by 3' ligation to the TCR cDNA template. Whole-blood samples were more than 2 ml of peripheral blood from healthy adult volunteers. Reverse transcription used DNase-treated unsorted total RNA, aiming for about 1 to 1,100 ng. Germline V gene data show CDR1 as DFQATT and CDR2 as SNEGSKA (reference sequence). This CDR3 spans 16 amino acids. V lost 0 bases and J lost 0, with 11 bases in between.

This sequence was found in a male donor in good health. The V gene is TRBV20-1, the J gene TRBJ1-4; no clear D. The CDR3 sequence is CSARDRPGPTNEKLFF. The DNA for the CDR3 is TGCAGTGCTAGAGATCGGCCAGGTCCAACTAATGAAAAACTGTTTTTT.